This T cell receptor (beta chain) was captured by sequencing in a study of CD8+ T cells in alopecia areata. Findings of the study overall: Scalp lesions, especially in alopecia totalis/universalis, had higher clonality than normal scalp. Mice gave a clearer picture of TCR sharing than patients did, possibly for HLA-related reasons. Scalp sample data also include resident alphabeta T cells from normal skin.

cDNA reverse transcribed from extracted RNA served as the sequencing template. Generated by immunoSEQ multiplex PCR, the TCRdb table keeps only in-frame clones and is missing some. The table records over 150,000 clones, about 61% of them present only once. A word on this clone: Antigen specificity is unknown.

Germline-derived CDR1 and CDR2 are SGDLS and YYNGEE. The CDR3 has 15 amino acids. The V end lost 0 bases, the J end lost 3 bases, and 12 bases lay between the germline ends. A FACSAria was used to sort CD4+ and CD8+ T cells. These cells came from PBMCs. This clonotype was sampled from a human donor in good health. Material for sequencing was CD8+ T cells sorted from blood. This rearrangement joins TRBV9 to TRBJ1-1; weak D call: TRBD1 (5 bases). This chain's CDR3 is CASSVEGHWDTEAFF. CDR3 nucleotide sequence: TGTGCCAGCAGCGTAGAAGGACACTGGGACACTGAAGCTTTCTTT.